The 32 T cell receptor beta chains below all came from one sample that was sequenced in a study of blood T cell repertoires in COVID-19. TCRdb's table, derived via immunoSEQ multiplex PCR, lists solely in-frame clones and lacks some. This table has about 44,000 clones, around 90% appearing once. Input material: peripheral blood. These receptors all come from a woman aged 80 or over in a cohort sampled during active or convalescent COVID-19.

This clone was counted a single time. CDR3 DNA sequence: TGTGCCTGGAGTGTGGGAGGGGCCTATGGCTACACCTTC. Translating gives CAWSVGGAYGYTF. This sequence joins TRBV30 and TRBJ1-2; D is possibly TRBD1 (5 bases). Trimming took off 0 bases at V and 4 bases at J, with 9 bases between the two ends. The CDR3 length is 13 residues. Germline V gives CDR1 GTSNPN, CDR2 SVGIG (reference sequence).

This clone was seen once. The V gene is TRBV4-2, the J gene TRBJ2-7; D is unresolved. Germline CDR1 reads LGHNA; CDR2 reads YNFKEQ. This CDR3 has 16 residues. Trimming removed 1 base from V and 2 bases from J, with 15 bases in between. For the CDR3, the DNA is TGTGCCAGCAGCCAAGCTAGTGAACGGAACCCCTACGAGCAGTACTTC. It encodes CASSQASERNPYEQYF.

CDR3: CASSSQRPMTYEQYF. CDR3 DNA: TGTGCCAGCAGCTCCCAGCGGCCGATGACCTACGAGCAGTACTTC. The V gene is TRBV11-3, the J gene TRBJ2-7; D is possibly TRBD2 (5 bases). The CDR3 sequence is 15 residues long. Looked up from germline, CDR1 is SGHNT and CDR2 is YENEEA. Trimming stripped 4 bases from V and 2 bases from J, with 15 bases between.

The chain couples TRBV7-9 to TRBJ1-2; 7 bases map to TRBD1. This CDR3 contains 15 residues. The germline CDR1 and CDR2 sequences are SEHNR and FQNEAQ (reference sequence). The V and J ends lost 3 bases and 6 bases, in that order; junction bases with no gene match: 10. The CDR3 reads CASSFGIHRGDGYTF. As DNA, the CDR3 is TGTGCCAGCAGCTTTGGGATTCACAGGGGAGATGGCTACACCTTC.

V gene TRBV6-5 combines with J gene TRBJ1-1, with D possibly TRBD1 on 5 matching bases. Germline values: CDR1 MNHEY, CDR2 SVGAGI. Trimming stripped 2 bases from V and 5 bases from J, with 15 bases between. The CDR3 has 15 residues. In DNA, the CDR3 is TGTGCCAGCAGTTACGGACGTAAGCGGGGGACTGAAGCTTTCTTT. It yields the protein CASSYGRKRGTEAFF.

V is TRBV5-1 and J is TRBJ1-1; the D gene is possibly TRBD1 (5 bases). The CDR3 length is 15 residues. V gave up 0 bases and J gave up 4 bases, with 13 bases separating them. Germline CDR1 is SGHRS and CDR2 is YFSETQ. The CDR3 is CASSLAEGGVTEAFF. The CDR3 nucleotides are TGCGCCAGCAGCTTGGCCGAGGGAGGGGTCACTGAAGCTTTCTTT.

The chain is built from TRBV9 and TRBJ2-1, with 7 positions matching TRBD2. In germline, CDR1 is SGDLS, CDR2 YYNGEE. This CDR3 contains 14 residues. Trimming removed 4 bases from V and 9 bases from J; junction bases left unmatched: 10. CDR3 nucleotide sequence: TGTGCCAGCAGCTTAGCCCATACTAGCGTTGAGCAGTTCTTC. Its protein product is CASSLAHTSVEQFF.

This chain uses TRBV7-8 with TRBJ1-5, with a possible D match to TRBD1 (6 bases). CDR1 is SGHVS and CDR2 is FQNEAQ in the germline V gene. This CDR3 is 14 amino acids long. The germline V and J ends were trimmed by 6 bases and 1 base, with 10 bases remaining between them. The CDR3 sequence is CASSSDRSNQPQHF. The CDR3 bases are TGTGCCAGCAGTTCCGACAGGAGCAATCAGCCCCAGCATTTT. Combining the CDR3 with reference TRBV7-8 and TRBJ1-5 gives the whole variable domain GAGVSQSPRYKVAKRGQDVALRCDPISGHVSLFWYQQALGQGPEFLTYFQNEAQLDKSGLPSDRFFAERPEGSVSTLKIQRTQQEDSAVYLCASSSDRSNQPQHFGDGTRLSIL.

The CDR3 DNA is TGCGCCAGCAGCCAAGAAGCGTCGGGGATCCGGAACACTGAAGCTTTCTTT. This codes for CASSQEASGIRNTEAFF. The V gene is TRBV4-1, the J gene TRBJ1-1, with D unresolved. In germline, CDR1 is MGHRA, CDR2 YSYEKL. The CDR3 spans 17 residues. Trimming took 0 bases from V and 1 from J, leaving 15 bases between them.

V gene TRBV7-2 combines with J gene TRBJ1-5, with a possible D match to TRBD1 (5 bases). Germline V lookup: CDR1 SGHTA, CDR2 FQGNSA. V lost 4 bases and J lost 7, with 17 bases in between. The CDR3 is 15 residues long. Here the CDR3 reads CASSSARVLGQPQHF. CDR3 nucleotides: TGTGCCAGCAGCTCTGCCAGGGTTCTGGGCCAGCCCCAGCATTTT.

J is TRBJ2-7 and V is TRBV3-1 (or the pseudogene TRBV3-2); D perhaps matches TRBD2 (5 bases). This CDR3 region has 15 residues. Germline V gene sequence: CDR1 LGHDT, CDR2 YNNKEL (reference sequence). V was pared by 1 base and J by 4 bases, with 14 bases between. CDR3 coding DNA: TGTGCCAGCAGCCAAGGGGGTCAAGGGAGTTACGAGCAGTACTTC. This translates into CASSQGGQGSYEQYF.

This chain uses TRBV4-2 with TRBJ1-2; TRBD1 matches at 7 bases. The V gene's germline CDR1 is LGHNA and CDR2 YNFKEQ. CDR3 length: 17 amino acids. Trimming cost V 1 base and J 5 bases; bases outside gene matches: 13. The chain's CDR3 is CASSQGTGSGPQYGYTF. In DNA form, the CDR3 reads TGTGCCAGCAGCCAAGGGACAGGATCCGGACCTCAATATGGCTACACCTTC.

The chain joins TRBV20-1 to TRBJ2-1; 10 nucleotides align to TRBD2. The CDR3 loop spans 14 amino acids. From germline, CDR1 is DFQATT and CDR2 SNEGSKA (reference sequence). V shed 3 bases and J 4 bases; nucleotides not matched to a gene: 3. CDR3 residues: CSASRTSGYNEQFF. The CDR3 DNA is TGCAGTGCTAGTCGGACTAGCGGATACAATGAGCAGTTCTTC.

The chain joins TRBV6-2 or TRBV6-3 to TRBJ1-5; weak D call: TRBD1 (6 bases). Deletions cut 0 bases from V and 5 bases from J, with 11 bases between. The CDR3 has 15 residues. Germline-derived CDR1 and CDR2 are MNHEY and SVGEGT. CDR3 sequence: CASSYSGRGDQPQHF. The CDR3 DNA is TGTGCCAGCAGTTACTCCGGCAGGGGAGATCAGCCCCAGCATTTT.

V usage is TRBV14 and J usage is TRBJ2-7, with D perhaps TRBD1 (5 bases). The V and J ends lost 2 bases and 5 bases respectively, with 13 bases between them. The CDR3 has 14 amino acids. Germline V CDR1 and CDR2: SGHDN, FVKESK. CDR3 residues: CASSQRPQGHEQYF. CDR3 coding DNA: TGTGCCAGCAGCCAAAGGCCCCAGGGCCACGAGCAGTACTTC.

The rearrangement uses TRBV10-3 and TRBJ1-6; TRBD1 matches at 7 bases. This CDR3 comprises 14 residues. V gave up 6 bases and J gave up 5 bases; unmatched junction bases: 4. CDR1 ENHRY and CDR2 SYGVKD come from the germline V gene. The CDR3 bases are TGTGCCATCAGACCCGGACAGGATAATTCACCCCTCCACTTT. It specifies CAIRPGQDNSPLHF.

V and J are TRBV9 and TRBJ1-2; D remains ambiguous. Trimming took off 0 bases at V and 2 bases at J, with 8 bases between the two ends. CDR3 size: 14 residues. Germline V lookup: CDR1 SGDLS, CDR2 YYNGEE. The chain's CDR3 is CASSVERQNYGYTF. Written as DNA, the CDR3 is TGTGCCAGCAGCGTAGAGAGGCAGAACTATGGCTACACCTTC. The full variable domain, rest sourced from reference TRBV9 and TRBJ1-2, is DSGVTQTPKHLITATGQRVTLRCSPRSGDLSVYWYQQSLDQGLQFLIQYYNGEERAKGNILERFSAQQFPDLHSELNLSSLELGDSALYFCASSVERQNYGYTFGSGTRLTVV.

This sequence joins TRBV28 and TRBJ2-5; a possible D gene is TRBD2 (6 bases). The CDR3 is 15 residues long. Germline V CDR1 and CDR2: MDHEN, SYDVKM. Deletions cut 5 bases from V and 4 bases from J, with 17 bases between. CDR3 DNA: TGTGCCAGCAGTCCGCTCGGGGGTAAGGGAGAGACCCAGTACTTC. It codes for CASSPLGGKGETQYF.

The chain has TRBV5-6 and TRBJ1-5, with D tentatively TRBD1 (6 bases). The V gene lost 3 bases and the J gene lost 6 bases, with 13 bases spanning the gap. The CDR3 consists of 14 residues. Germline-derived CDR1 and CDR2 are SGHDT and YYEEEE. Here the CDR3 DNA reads TGTGCCAGCAGCTCAAGGGGGGGGCGTCAGCCCCAGCATTTT. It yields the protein CASSSRGGRQPQHF.

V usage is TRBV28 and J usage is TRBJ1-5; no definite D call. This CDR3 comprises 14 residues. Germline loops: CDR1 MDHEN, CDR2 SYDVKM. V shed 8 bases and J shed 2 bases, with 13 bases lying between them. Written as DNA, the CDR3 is TGTGCCAGCGGTGGACTCGCAGGCAATCAGCCCCAGCATTTT. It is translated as CASGGLAGNQPQHF.

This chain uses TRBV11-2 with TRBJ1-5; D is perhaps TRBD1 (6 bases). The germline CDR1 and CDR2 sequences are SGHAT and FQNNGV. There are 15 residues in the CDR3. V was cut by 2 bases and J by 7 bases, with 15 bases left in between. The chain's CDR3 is CASSLIGGVGQPQHF. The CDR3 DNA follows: TGTGCCAGCAGCTTAATAGGGGGGGTTGGACAGCCCCAGCATTTT.

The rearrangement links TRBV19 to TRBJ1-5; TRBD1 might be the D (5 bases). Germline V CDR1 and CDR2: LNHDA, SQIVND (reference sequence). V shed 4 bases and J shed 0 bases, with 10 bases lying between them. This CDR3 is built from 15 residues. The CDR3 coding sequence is TGTGCCAGTAGTACGACAGCATATAGCAATCAGCCCCAGCATTTT. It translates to CASSTTAYSNQPQHF.

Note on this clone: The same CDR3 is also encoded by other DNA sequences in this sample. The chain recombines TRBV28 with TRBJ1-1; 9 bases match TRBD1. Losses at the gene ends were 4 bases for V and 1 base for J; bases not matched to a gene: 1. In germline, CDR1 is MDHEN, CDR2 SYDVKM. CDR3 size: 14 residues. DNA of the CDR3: TGTGCCAGCAGTTCGGGACAGGGGAACACTGAAGCTTTCTTT. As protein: CASSSGQGNTEAFF.

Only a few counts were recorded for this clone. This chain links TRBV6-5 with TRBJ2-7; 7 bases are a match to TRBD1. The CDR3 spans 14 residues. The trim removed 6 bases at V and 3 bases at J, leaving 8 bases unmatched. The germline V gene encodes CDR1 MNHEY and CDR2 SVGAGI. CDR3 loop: CASRTGVTHYEQYF. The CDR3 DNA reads TGTGCCAGCAGAACAGGGGTCACCCACTACGAGCAGTACTTC.

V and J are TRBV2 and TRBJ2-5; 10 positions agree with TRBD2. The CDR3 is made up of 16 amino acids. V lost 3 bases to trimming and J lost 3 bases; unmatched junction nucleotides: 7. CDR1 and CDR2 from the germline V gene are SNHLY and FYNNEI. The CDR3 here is CASSELSSGGEETQYF. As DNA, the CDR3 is TGTGCCAGCAGTGAGTTATCTAGCGGGGGCGAAGAGACCCAGTACTTC. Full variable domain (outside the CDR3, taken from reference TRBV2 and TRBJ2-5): EPEVTQTPSHQVTQMGQEVILRCVPISNHLYFYWYRQILGQKVEFLVSFYNNEISEKSEIFDDQFSVERPDGSNFTLKIRSTKLEDSAMYFCASSELSSGGEETQYFGPGTRLLVL.

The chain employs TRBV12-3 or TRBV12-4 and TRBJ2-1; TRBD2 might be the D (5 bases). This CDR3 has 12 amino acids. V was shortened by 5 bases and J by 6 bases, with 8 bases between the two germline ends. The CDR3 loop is CASSPTSNEQFF. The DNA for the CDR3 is TGTGCCAGCAGTCCCACTAGCAATGAGCAGTTCTTC.

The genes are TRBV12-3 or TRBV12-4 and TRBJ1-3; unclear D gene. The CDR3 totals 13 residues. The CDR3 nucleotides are TGTGCTACAGCAGGCAACTCTGGAAACACCATATATTTT. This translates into CATAGNSGNTIYF.

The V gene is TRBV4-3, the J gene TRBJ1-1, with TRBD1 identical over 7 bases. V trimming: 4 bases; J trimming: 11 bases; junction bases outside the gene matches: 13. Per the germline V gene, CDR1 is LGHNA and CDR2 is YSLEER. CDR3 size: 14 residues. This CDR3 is CASSLGQFGTEAFF. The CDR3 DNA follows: TGCGCCAGCAGCCTCGGGCAATTCGGGACAGAGGCTTTCTTT.

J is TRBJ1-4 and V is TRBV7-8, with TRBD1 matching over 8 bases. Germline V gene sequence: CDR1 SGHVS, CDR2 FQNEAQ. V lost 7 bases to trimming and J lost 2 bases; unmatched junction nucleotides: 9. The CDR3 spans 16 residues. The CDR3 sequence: CASTANNRGTNEKLFF. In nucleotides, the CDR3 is TGTGCCAGCACTGCCAACAACAGGGGGACTAATGAAAAACTGTTTTTT.

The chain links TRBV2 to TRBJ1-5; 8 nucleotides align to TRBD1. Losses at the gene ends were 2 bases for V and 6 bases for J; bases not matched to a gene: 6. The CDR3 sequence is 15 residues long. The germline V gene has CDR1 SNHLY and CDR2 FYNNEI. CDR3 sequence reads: CASSEQGAIGQPQHF. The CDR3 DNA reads TGTGCCAGCAGTGAACAGGGGGCCATAGGTCAGCCCCAGCATTTT.

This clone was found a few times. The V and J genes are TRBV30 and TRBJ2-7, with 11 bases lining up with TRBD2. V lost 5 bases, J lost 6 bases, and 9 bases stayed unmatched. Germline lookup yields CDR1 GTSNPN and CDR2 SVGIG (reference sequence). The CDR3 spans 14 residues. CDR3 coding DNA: TGTGCCTGGGGCACTAGCGGGAGTGGTGGCGAGCAGTACTTC. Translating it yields CAWGTSGSGGEQYF. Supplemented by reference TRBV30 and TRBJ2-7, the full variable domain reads SQTIHQWPATLVQPVGSPLSLECTVEGTSNPNLYWYRQAAGRGLQLLFYSVGIGQISSEVPQNLSASRPQDRQFILSSKKLLLSDSGFYLCAWGTSGSGGEQYFGPGTRLTVT.

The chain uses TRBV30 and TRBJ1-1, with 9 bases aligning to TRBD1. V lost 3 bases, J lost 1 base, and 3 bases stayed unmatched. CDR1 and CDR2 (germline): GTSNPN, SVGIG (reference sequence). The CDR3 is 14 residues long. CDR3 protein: CAWRWDRENTEAFF. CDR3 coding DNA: TGTGCCTGGAGATGGGACAGGGAGAACACTGAAGCTTTCTTT. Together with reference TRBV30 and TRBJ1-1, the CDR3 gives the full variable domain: SQTIHQWPATLVQPVGSPLSLECTVEGTSNPNLYWYRQAAGRGLQLLFYSVGIGQISSEVPQNLSASRPQDRQFILSSKKLLLSDSGFYLCAWRWDRENTEAFFGQGTRLTVV.